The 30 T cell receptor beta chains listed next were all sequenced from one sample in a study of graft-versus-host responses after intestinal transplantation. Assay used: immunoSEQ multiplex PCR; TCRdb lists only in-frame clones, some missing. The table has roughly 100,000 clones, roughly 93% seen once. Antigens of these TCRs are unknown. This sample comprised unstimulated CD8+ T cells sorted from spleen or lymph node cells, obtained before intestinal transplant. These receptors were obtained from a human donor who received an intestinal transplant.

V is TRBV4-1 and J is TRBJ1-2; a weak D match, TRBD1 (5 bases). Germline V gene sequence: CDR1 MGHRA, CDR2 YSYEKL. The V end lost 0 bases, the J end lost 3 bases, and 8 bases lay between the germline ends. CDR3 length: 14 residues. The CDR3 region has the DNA TGCGCCAGCAGCCAAGATTTGGGGGACTATGGCTACACCTTC. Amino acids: CASSQDLGDYGYTF.

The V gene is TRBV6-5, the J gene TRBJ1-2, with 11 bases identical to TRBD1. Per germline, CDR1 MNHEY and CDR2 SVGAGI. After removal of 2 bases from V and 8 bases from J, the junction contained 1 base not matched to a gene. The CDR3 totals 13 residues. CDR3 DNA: TGTGCCAGCAGTTACGGGACAGGGGGAGGCTACACCTTC. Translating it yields CASSYGTGGGYTF.

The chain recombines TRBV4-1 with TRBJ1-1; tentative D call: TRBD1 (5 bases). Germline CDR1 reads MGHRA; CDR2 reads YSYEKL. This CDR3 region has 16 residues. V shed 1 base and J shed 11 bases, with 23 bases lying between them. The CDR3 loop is CASSQAPQGAANVAFF. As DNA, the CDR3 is TGCGCCAGCAGCCAAGCCCCCCAGGGCGCCGCTAACGTGGCTTTCTTT.

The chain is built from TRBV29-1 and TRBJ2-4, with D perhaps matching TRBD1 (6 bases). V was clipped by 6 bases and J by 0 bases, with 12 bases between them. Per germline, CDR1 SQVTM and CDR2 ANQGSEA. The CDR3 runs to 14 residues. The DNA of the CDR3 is TGCAGCGTCCCGGACAGCCTAGCCAAAAACATTCAGTACTTC. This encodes CSVPDSLAKNIQYF.

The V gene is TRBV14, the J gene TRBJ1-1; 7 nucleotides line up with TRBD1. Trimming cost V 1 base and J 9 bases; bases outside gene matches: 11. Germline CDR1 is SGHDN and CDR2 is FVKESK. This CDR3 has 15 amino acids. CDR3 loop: CASSQVGTEPAKAFF. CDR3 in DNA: TGTGCCAGCAGCCAAGTCGGGACAGAGCCTGCGAAAGCTTTCTTT.

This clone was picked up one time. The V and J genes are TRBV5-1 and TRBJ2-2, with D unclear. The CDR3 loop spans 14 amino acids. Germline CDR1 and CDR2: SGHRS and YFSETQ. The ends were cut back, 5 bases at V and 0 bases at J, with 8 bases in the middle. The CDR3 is CASRSIPNTGELFF. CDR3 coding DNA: TGCGCCAGCAGGAGCATCCCGAACACCGGGGAGCTGTTTTTT.

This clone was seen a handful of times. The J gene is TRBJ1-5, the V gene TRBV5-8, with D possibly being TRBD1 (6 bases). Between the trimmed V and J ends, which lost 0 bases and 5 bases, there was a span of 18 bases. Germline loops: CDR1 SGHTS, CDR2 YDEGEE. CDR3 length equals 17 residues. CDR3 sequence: CASSLGSGVGSDQPQHF. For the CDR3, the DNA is TGTGCCAGCAGCTTGGGCTCAGGGGTTGGTTCAGATCAGCCCCAGCATTTT.

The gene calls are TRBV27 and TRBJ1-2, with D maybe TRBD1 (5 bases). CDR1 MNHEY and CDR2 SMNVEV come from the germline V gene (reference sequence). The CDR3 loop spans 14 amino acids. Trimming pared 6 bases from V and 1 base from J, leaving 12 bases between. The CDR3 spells CASSPGRSNYGYTF. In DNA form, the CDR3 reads TGTGCCAGCAGCCCGGGACGGAGTAACTATGGCTACACCTTC.

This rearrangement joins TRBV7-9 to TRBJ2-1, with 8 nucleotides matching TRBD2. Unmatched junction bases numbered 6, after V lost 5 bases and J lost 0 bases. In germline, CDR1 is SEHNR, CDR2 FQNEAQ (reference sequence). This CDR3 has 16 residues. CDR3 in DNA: TGTGCCAGCAGCCCCAGGACTAGCTCCTCCTACAATGAGCAGTTCTTC. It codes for CASSPRTSSSYNEQFF.

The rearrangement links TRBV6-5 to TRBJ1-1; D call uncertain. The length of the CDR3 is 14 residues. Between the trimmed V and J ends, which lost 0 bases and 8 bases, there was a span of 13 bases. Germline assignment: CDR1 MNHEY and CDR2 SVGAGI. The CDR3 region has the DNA TGTGCCAGCAGTTACTCGATCGTAAACAGCGAAGCTTTCTTT. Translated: CASSYSIVNSEAFF.

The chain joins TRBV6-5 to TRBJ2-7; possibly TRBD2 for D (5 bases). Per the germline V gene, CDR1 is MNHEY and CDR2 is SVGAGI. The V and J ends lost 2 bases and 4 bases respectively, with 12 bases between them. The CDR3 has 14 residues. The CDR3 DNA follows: TGTGCCAGCAGTTACCCCCTGGAGGAGTACGAGCAGTACTTC. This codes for CASSYPLEEYEQYF.

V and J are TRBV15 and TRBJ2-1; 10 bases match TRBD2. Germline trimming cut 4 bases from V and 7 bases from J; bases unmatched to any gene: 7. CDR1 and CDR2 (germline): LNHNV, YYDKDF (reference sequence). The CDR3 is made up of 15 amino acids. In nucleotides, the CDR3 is TGTGCCACCAGCATAAGAGCGGGGGGGCCAAATGAGCAGTTCTTC. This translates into CATSIRAGGPNEQFF.

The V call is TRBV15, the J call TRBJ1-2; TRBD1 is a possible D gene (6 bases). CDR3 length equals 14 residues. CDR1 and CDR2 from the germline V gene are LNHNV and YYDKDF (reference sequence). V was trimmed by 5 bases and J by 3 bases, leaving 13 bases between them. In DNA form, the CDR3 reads TGTGCCACCAGCGGAGTGACAGGAGACTATGGCTACACCTTC. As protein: CATSGVTGDYGYTF.

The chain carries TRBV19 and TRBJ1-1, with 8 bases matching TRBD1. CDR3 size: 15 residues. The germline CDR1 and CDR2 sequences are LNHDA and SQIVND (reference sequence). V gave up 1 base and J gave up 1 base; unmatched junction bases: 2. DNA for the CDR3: TGTGCCAGTAGTATAGTCGGACAGGGGAACACTGAAGCTTTCTTT. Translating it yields CASSIVGQGNTEAFF.

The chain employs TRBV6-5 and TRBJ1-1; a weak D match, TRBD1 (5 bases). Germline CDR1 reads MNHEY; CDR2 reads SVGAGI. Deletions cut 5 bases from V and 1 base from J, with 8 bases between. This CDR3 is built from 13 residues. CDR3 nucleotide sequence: TGTGCCAGCAGTCCCAGGGCGAACACTGAAGCTTTCTTT. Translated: CASSPRANTEAFF.

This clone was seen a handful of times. In DNA, the CDR3 is TGCGCCAGCAGCCTGCTGCGGGGGGGGGAGCTGTTTTTT. Residues: CASSLLRGGELFF. V gene TRBV4-1 combines with J gene TRBJ2-2; 7 bases fit TRBD2. The V and J ends lost 4 bases and 8 bases, in that order; junction bases with no gene match: 4. Germline loops: CDR1 MGHRA, CDR2 YSYEKL. This CDR3 has 13 residues.

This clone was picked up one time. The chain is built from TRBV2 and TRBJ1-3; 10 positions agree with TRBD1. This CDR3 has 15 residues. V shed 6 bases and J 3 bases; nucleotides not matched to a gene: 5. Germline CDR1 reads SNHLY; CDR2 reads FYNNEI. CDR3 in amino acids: CASSSGQGIGNTIYF. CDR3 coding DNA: TGTGCCAGCAGCTCGGGACAGGGGATTGGAAACACCATATATTTT.

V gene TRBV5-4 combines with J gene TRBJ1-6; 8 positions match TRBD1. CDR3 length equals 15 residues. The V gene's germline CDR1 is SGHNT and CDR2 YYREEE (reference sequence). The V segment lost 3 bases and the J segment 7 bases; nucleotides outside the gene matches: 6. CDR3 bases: TGTGCCAGCAGCTCGGACAGGGAGTACAATTCACCCCTCCACTTT. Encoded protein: CASSSDREYNSPLHF. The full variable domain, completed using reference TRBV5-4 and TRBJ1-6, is ETGVTQSPTHLIKTRGQQVTLRCSSQSGHNTVSWYQQALGQGPQFIFQYYREEENGRGNFPPRFSGLQFPNYSSELNVNALELDDSALYLCASSSDREYNSPLHFGNGTRLTVT.

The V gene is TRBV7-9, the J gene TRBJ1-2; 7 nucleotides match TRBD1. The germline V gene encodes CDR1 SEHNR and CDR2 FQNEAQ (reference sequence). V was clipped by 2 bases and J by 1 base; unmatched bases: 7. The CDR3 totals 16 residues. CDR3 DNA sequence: TGTGCCAGCAGCTTACCAATCAGGGGGAGTAACTATGGCTACACCTTC. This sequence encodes CASSLPIRGSNYGYTF.

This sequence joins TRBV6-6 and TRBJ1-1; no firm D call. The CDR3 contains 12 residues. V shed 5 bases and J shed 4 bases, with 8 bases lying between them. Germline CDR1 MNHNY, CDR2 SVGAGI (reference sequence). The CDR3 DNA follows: TGTGCCAGCAGTCCGGACCCCACTGAAGCTTTCTTT. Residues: CASSPDPTEAFF.

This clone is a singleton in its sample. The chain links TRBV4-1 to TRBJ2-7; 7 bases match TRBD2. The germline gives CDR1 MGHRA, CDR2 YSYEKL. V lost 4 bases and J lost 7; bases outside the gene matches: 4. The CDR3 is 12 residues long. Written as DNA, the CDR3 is TGCGCCAGCAGCCCCCCCGGGGGGGAGCAGTACTTC. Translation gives CASSPPGGEQYF.

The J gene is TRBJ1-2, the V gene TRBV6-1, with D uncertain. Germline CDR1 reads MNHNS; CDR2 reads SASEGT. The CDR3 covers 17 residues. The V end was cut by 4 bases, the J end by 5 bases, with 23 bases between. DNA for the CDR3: TGTGCCAGCAGTGCACGAGTAGACCTATTCAGGTTTTATGGCTACACCTTC. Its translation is CASSARVDLFRFYGYTF.

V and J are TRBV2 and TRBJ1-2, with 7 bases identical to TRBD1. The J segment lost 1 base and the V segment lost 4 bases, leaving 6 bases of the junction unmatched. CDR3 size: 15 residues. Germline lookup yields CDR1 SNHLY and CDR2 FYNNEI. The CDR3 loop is CASSGQGLFNYGYTF. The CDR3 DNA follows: TGTGCCAGCAGTGGACAGGGACTCTTTAACTATGGCTACACCTTC. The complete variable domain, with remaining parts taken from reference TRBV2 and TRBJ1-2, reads EPEVTQTPSHQVTQMGQEVILRCVPISNHLYFYWYRQILGQKVEFLVSFYNNEISEKSEIFDDQFSVERPDGSNFTLKIRSTKLEDSAMYFCASSGQGLFNYGYTFGSGTRLTVV.

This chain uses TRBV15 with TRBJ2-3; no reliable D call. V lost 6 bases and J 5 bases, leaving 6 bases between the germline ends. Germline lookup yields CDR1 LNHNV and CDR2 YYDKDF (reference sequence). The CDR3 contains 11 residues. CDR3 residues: CATRTEDTQYF. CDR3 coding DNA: TGTGCCACCAGAACTGAAGATACGCAGTATTTT.

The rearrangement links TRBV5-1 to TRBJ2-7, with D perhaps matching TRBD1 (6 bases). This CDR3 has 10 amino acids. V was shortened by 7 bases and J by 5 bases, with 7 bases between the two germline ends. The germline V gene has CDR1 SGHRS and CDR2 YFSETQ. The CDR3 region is CASAGDEQYF. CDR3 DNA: TGCGCCAGCGCAGGGGACGAGCAGTACTTC.

CDR3 in amino acids: CASMTTRDEQYF. The CDR3 region has the DNA TGTGCCAGCATGACGACAAGGGACGAGCAGTACTTC. The rearrangement joins TRBV6-1 to TRBJ2-7; D not certain. V gave up 7 bases and J gave up 5 bases, with 12 bases separating them. Germline V gives CDR1 MNHNS, CDR2 SASEGT. The CDR3 has 12 residues.

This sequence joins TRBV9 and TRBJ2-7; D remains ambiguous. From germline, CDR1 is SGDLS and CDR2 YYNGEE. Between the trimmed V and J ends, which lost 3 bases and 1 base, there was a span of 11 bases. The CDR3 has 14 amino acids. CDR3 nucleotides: TGTGCCAGCAGCGCAGGCAGGATGTCCTACGAGCAGTACTTC. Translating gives CASSAGRMSYEQYF.

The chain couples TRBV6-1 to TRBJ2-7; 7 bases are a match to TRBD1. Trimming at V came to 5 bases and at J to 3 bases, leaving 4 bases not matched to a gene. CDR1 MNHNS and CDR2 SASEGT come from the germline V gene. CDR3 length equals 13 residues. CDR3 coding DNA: TGTGCCAGCAGTTATTACAGGGGCTACGAGCAGTACTTC. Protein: CASSYYRGYEQYF.

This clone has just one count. The CDR3 here is CASSANAGTFTDTQYF. The CDR3 coding sequence is TGTGCCAGCAGCGCTAATGCCGGGACTTTCACAGATACGCAGTATTTT. The chain joins TRBV9 to TRBJ2-3; tentatively, D is TRBD2 (6 bases). Germline V gene lookup returns CDR1 SGDLS and CDR2 YYNGEE. This CDR3 has 16 residues. V gave up 3 bases and J gave up 2 bases, with 16 bases separating them. Supplemented by reference TRBV9 and TRBJ2-3, the full variable domain reads DSGVTQTPKHLITATGQRVTLRCSPRSGDLSVYWYQQSLDQGLQFLIQYYNGEERAKGNILERFSAQQFPDLHSELNLSSLELGDSALYFCASSANAGTFTDTQYFGPGTRLTVL.

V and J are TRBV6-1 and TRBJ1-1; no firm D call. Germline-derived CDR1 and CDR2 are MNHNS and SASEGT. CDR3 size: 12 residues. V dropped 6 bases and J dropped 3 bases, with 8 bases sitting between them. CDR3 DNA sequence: TGTGCCAGCAGCCGAGGCTACACTGAAGCTTTCTTT. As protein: CASSRGYTEAFF.